These 9 T cell receptor beta chains came from one sample sequenced in a study of radiotherapy plus CTLA-4 blockade in lung cancer. The repertoire was sequenced with immunoSEQ multiplex PCR; TCRdb's copy has only in-frame clones and lacks some. This sample has around 110,000 clones, with about 85% found just once. Source: peripheral blood, taken from a patient treated with radiotherapy plus ipilimumab. These receptors were obtained from a human donor with non-small cell lung cancer that progressed on radiotherapy plus ipilimumab. Some clones in this sample may be carry-over from other donors' samples.

This chain links TRBV2 with TRBJ2-7; a weak D match, TRBD1 (6 bases). Germline CDR1 is SNHLY and CDR2 is FYNNEI. V lost 6 bases, J lost 6 bases, and 12 bases lay in between. The CDR3 is made up of 12 amino acids. The CDR3 reads CASRPRGGEQYF. DNA of the CDR3: TGTGCCAGCAGGCCCAGGGGCGGCGAGCAGTACTTC.

The chain joins TRBV11-2 to TRBJ1-1; possibly TRBD1 for D (6 bases). V was clipped by 1 base and J by 0 bases, with 12 bases between them. Per germline, CDR1 SGHAT and CDR2 FQNNGV. This CDR3 has 16 amino acids. Here the CDR3 reads CASSLGRGGMNTEAFF. The CDR3 nucleotides read TGTGCCAGCAGCTTAGGGAGGGGGGGAATGAACACTGAAGCTTTCTTT.

This chain uses TRBV5-1 with TRBJ2-1, with 9 bases that match TRBD1. After removal of 3 bases from V and 6 bases from J, the junction contained 4 bases not matched to a gene. There are 14 residues in the CDR3. In germline, CDR1 is SGHRS, CDR2 YFSETQ. This chain's CDR3 is CASSWTGVGNEQFF. The CDR3 DNA is TGCGCCAGCAGCTGGACAGGGGTGGGCAATGAGCAGTTCTTC.

The chain has TRBV7-2 and TRBJ1-1; D uncertain. The length of the CDR3 is 14 residues. V lost 4 bases and J lost 5, with 14 bases in between. The germline gives CDR1 SGHTA, CDR2 FQGNSA. CDR3 sequence: CASSSLVGGTEAFF. For the CDR3, the DNA is TGTGCCAGCAGCTCCCTGGTGGGTGGAACTGAAGCTTTCTTT.

This clone was seen only once. This rearrangement joins TRBV18 to TRBJ1-1, with a possible D match to TRBD1 (6 bases). The V end lost 6 bases, the J end lost 1 base, and 15 bases lay between the germline ends. The CDR3 length is 15 residues. Germline V lookup: CDR1 KGHSH, CDR2 LQKENI. The CDR3 DNA follows: TGTGCCAGCTCCCATGGACAGTACCAGAACACTGAAGCTTTCTTT. Amino acid sequence: CASSHGQYQNTEAFF. The full variable domain, its missing parts supplied by reference TRBV18 and TRBJ1-1, is NAGVMQNPRHLVRRRGQEARLRCSPMKGHSHVYWYRQLPEEGLKFMVYLQKENIIDESGMPKERFSAEFPKEGPSILRIQQVVRGDSAAYFCASSHGQYQNTEAFFGQGTRLTVV.

The gene calls are TRBV5-3 and TRBJ2-3; D remains unclear. TRBV5-3 is an ORF; its function is uncertain. V lost 5 bases and J lost 13, with 5 bases in between. The CDR3 is 8 residues long. This CDR3 reads CARSLEYF. The DNA for the CDR3 is TGTGCCAGAAGTCTGGAGTATTTT.

The chain couples TRBV11-3 to TRBJ2-1; a possible D gene is TRBD1 (6 bases). Germline lookup yields CDR1 SGHNT and CDR2 YENEEA. V was pared by 0 bases and J by 9 bases, with 12 bases between. The CDR3 loop spans 14 amino acids. For the CDR3, the DNA is TGTGCCAGCAGCTTAGATCACAGGGTTGGTGAGCAGTTCTTC. Its protein is CASSLDHRVGEQFF.

DNA for the CDR3: TGTGCCAGCAGCCTCGGGACAGGGGTAGGAGGTAACTATGGCTACACCTTC. Translation gives CASSLGTGVGGNYGYTF. The J gene is TRBJ1-2, the V gene TRBV5-4, with TRBD1 matching over 10 bases. Per germline, CDR1 SGHNT and CDR2 YYREEE (reference sequence). Losses at the gene ends were 4 bases for V and 1 base for J; bases not matched to a gene: 10. This CDR3 region has 17 residues.

This chain joins TRBV12-1 and TRBJ2-3; the table assigns TRBD1, which was not confirmed against the DNA. TRBV12-1 is a listed pseudogene. This CDR3 has 13 amino acids. CDR3: CANRTGRSDTQYF. DNA of the CDR3: TGTGCCAACCGGACAGGGAGGTCAGATACGCAGTATTTT.